Below are 31 T cell receptor beta chains sequenced from a single sample in a study of a mutant IDH1 vaccine in newly diagnosed glioma. Sequencing was performed with immunoSEQ multiplex PCR; in TCRdb, only in-frame clones are kept and a portion is missing. Counted here are 75,000 to 100,000 clones, roughly 90% occurring once; the ten biggest clones make up around 0.6%. Time point noted: baseline, week 1 (first vaccination visit). The sample's treatment: pre-vaccination baseline after standard-of-care therapy. Material: PBMCs, obtained from a glioma patient treated with radiotherapy, temozolomide or both. The receptors were gathered from a woman aged 45-60 years with glioma.

The V gene is TRBV10-3, the J gene TRBJ2-1; D remains unclear. Germline loops: CDR1 ENHRY, CDR2 SYGVKD. The CDR3 has 15 residues. V was cut by 3 bases and J by 3 bases, with 12 bases left in between. CDR3 DNA sequence: TGTGCCATCAGTGACCCCGGGTTGGTCTACAATGAGCAGTTCTTC. Its translation is CAISDPGLVYNEQFF.

The chain links TRBV28 to TRBJ2-2, with D tentatively TRBD1 (5 bases). V was cut by 3 bases and J by 0 bases, with 8 bases left in between. Germline assignment: CDR1 MDHEN and CDR2 SYDVKM. This CDR3 comprises 15 residues. The DNA for the CDR3 is TGTGCCAGCAGTTTCACAGGACCGAACACCGGGGAGCTGTTTTTT. Its translation is CASSFTGPNTGELFF.

This sequence joins TRBV7-9 and TRBJ2-7; perhaps TRBD1 as D (9 bases). The germline V gene encodes CDR1 SEHNR and CDR2 FQNEAQ (reference sequence). This CDR3 spans 16 amino acids. Trimming shortened V by 5 bases and J by 7 bases, and 24 bases separated the two germline ends. In nucleotides, the CDR3 is TGTGCCAGCAGCCCAAGCGGGGGACAGGGTAGCTGGGAGCAGTACTTC. It specifies CASSPSGGQGSWEQYF.

This sequence joins TRBV2 and TRBJ2-1, with a weak D call TRBD1 (7 bases). The CDR3 spans 14 residues. The V gene's germline CDR1 is SNHLY and CDR2 FYNNEI. The V and J ends lost 6 bases and 1 base respectively, with 10 bases between them. CDR3 sequence reads: CASRSGGSYNEQFF. DNA of the CDR3: TGTGCCAGCAGGTCAGGGGGGTCCTACAATGAGCAGTTCTTC.

The V and J genes are TRBV7-9 and TRBJ2-1; no definite D call. The V gene's germline CDR1 is SEHNR and CDR2 FQNEAQ (reference sequence). The ends were cut back, 7 bases at V and 7 bases at J, with 5 bases in the middle. The CDR3 sequence is 10 residues long. CDR3 in amino acids: CASIENEQFF. For the CDR3, the DNA is TGTGCCAGCATAGAAAATGAGCAGTTCTTC.

Details on this clone: The same CDR3 arises from other DNA sequences in this sample as well. The chain carries TRBV16 and TRBJ1-5; TRBD1 aligns across 8 bases. CDR3 length equals 15 residues. V lost 0 bases, J lost 5 bases, and 3 bases stayed unmatched. CDR1 is KGHSY, CDR2 FQNENV, per germline. The CDR3 sequence is CASSQSGQGYQPQHF. CDR3 sequence (DNA): TGTGCCAGCAGCCAATCTGGACAGGGCTATCAGCCCCAGCATTTT.

V and J are TRBV5-1 and TRBJ2-3, with 7 positions matching TRBD1. Germline V gene lookup returns CDR1 SGHRS and CDR2 YFSETQ. This CDR3 has 15 residues. V shed 0 bases and J 4 bases; nucleotides not matched to a gene: 5. CDR3 bases: TGCGCCAGCAGCTTGGCCGACAGGGTGCCAGATACGCAGTATTTT. Translation gives CASSLADRVPDTQYF. The variable domain in full, with the rest retrieved from reference TRBV5-1 and TRBJ2-3, is KAGVTQTPRYLIKTRGQQVTLSCSPISGHRSVSWYQQTPGQGLQFLFEYFSETQRNKGNFPGRFSGRQFSNSRSEMNVSTLELGDSALYLCASSLADRVPDTQYFGPGTRLTVL.

This sequence joins TRBV25-1 and TRBJ2-3; a weak D match, TRBD2 (6 bases). The CDR3 has 14 residues. Germline V gene lookup returns CDR1 MGHDK and CDR2 SYGVNS. V was cut by 4 bases and J by 0 bases, with 8 bases left in between. The CDR3 loop reads CASSVRESTDTQYF. In DNA form, the CDR3 reads TGTGCCAGCAGTGTCCGGGAGAGCACAGATACGCAGTATTTT.

V is TRBV9 and J is TRBJ2-2; 12 positions match TRBD2. Germline CDR1 and CDR2: SGDLS and YYNGEE. V was pared by 0 bases and J by 2 bases, with 5 bases of the junction left unmatched. The CDR3 totals 18 residues. The CDR3 reads CASSVGLAGERNTGELFF. Written as DNA, the CDR3 is TGTGCCAGCAGCGTAGGACTAGCGGGAGAAAGAAACACCGGGGAGCTGTTTTTT. Complete variable domain (other parts from reference TRBV9 and TRBJ2-2): DSGVTQTPKHLITATGQRVTLRCSPRSGDLSVYWYQQSLDQGLQFLIQYYNGEERAKGNILERFSAQQFPDLHSELNLSSLELGDSALYFCASSVGLAGERNTGELFFGEGSRLTVL.

This clone was counted a single time. The chain combines TRBV28 with TRBJ1-2, with unresolved D. Germline loops: CDR1 MDHEN, CDR2 SYDVKM. This CDR3 region has 14 residues. The V end was cut by 6 bases, the J end by 2 bases, with 13 bases between. This CDR3 reads CASSSIWRNYGYTF. CDR3 DNA sequence: TGTGCCAGCAGCTCCATCTGGAGAAACTATGGCTACACCTTC.

J is TRBJ2-7 and V is TRBV6-1, with TRBD2 matching over 10 bases. The germline V gene encodes CDR1 MNHNS and CDR2 SASEGT. V shed 7 bases, J shed 6 bases, and the junction held 12 bases outside the gene matches. The CDR3 covers 15 residues. The CDR3 loop reads CASILSGRSWGEQYF. CDR3 sequence (DNA): TGTGCCAGCATCCTTAGCGGGAGGAGTTGGGGCGAGCAGTACTTC.

This clone showed up just a few times. V usage is TRBV5-1 and J usage is TRBJ1-1, with 8 nucleotides matching TRBD1. The germline gives CDR1 SGHRS, CDR2 YFSETQ. V trimming: 4 bases; J trimming: 1 base; junction bases outside the gene matches: 9. This CDR3 spans 16 amino acids. This CDR3 is CASSKTGATSNTEAFF. CDR3 DNA sequence: TGCGCCAGCAGCAAGACAGGGGCTACCTCGAACACTGAAGCTTTCTTT.

The rearrangement joins TRBV18 to TRBJ2-4; D might be TRBD2 (6 bases). The germline V gene has CDR1 KGHSH and CDR2 LQKENI. There are 14 residues in the CDR3. Trimming removed 2 bases at V and 7 bases at J, with 12 bases between. CDR3 sequence reads: CASSPRGGSNIQYF. The CDR3 DNA sequence: TGTGCCAGCTCACCAAGGGGAGGTAGTAACATTCAGTACTTC.

The chain couples TRBV7-9 to TRBJ2-7; the match to TRBD2 covers 12 bases. The CDR3 is 16 amino acids. V gave up 4 bases and J gave up 5 bases; unmatched junction bases: 9. CDR1 is SEHNR and CDR2 is FQNEAQ in the germline V gene (reference sequence). Here the CDR3 DNA reads TGTGCCAGCAGCTCCGCACTAGCGGGAGGCAACCACGAGCAGTACTTC. Residues: CASSSALAGGNHEQYF.

The chain uses TRBV11-2 and TRBJ2-4; TRBD2 matches 9 bases. With V trimmed by 2 bases and J by 7 bases, 6 bases remained unmatched. The CDR3 runs to 15 residues. Per the germline V gene, CDR1 is SGHAT and CDR2 is FQNNGV. The CDR3 reads CASSLNLAGGNIQYF. CDR3 nucleotide sequence: TGTGCCAGCAGCTTAAACTTGGCGGGAGGGAACATTCAGTACTTC.

The J gene is TRBJ2-4, the V gene TRBV4-1, with D possibly TRBD2 on 7 matching bases. The CDR3 is 18 residues long. Per germline, CDR1 MGHRA and CDR2 YSYEKL. V dropped 0 bases and J dropped 0 bases, with 15 bases sitting between them. The CDR3 DNA is TGCGCCAGCAGCCAAGATAAAAGGGGGGGACTAGCCAAAAACATTCAGTACTTC. Its protein is CASSQDKRGGLAKNIQYF.

V usage is TRBV10-2 and J usage is TRBJ2-7; D unclear. The germline V gene encodes CDR1 WSHSY and CDR2 SAAADI. The CDR3 is 13 residues long. Trimming removed 2 bases from V and 3 bases from J, with 8 bases in between. The CDR3 spells CASSEVGIYEQYF. DNA of the CDR3: TGCGCCAGCAGTGAGGTTGGGATCTACGAGCAGTACTTC.

Worth noting for this clone: One junction end disagrees with the germline gene, perhaps due to a read error. The V and J genes are TRBV4-2 and TRBJ2-6, with a possible D match to TRBD2 (6 bases). In germline, CDR1 is LGHNA, CDR2 YNFKEQ. This CDR3 is built from 17 residues. CDR3 in amino acids: CASSQDRRASRANVLTF. CDR3 nucleotides: TGTGCCAGCAGCCAAGACAGGAGGGCCTCTAGGGCCAACGTCCTGACTTTC.

The V gene is TRBV30, the J gene TRBJ2-7; no definite D call. The CDR3 covers 12 residues. Trimming removed 1 base at V and 2 bases at J, with 6 bases between. Germline CDR1 is GTSNPN and CDR2 is SVGIG (reference sequence). In DNA, the CDR3 is TGTGCCTGGAGTGGTTTTGCCTACGAGCAGTACTTC. Protein: CAWSGFAYEQYF.

The rearrangement joins TRBV29-1 to TRBJ2-5, with 12 bases that match TRBD2. This CDR3 has 14 residues. Germline CDR1 reads SQVTM; CDR2 reads ANQGSEA. V lost 7 bases and J lost 1; bases outside the gene matches: 4. CDR3 sequence reads: CSGGLAGLQETQYF. In DNA, the CDR3 is TGCAGCGGCGGACTAGCGGGACTCCAAGAGACCCAGTACTTC.

The chain recombines TRBV7-3 with TRBJ2-1; possibly TRBD2 for D (6 bases). The CDR3 length is 14 residues. Trimming removed 4 bases from V and 6 bases from J, with 13 bases in between. CDR1 and CDR2 (germline): SGHTA, FQGTGA. Here the CDR3 reads CASSSRTTGNEQFF. The CDR3 DNA sequence: TGTGCCAGCAGCTCCCGGACTACCGGCAATGAGCAGTTCTTC.

The CDR3 sequence is CASSQAGSYEQYF. For the CDR3, the DNA is TGTGCCAGCAGCCAGGCCGGCTCCTACGAGCAGTACTTC. The rearrangement uses TRBV7-9 and TRBJ2-7, with D hard to call. Per the germline V gene, CDR1 is SEHNR and CDR2 is FQNEAQ (reference sequence). Trimming removed 5 bases at V and 0 bases at J, with 8 bases between. CDR3 length: 13 residues. Using reference TRBV7-9 and TRBJ2-7 for the parts outside the CDR3, the full variable domain is DTGVSQNPRHKITKRGQNVTFRCDPISEHNRLYWYRQTLGQGPEFLTYFQNEAQLEKSRLLSDRFSAERPKGSFSTLEIQRTEQGDSAMYLCASSQAGSYEQYFGPGTRLTVT.

The chain combines TRBV27 with TRBJ1-5, with 7 bases lining up with TRBD1. V dropped 4 bases and J dropped 0; count of bases not matched to a gene: 9. CDR1 MNHEY and CDR2 SMNVEV come from the germline V gene (reference sequence). The CDR3 consists of 17 residues. This CDR3 is CASSSAPGQYSNQPQHF. CDR3 DNA sequence: TGTGCCAGCAGTTCCGCACCGGGACAGTATAGCAATCAGCCCCAGCATTTT.

V gene TRBV10-2 combines with J gene TRBJ1-1; unclear D gene. CDR1 and CDR2 (germline): WSHSY, SAAADI. The CDR3 consists of 13 residues. V lost 5 bases and J lost 1, with 8 bases in between. The CDR3 here is CASSTDENTEAFF. The CDR3 DNA is TGCGCCAGCAGTACGGACGAGAACACTGAAGCTTTCTTT.

The V and J genes are TRBV30 and TRBJ1-3; a weak D match, TRBD1 (6 bases). Germline V gene data show CDR1 as GTSNPN and CDR2 as SVGIG (reference sequence). The length of the CDR3 is 13 residues. The germline V and J ends were trimmed by 2 bases and 1 base, with 6 bases remaining between them. The chain's CDR3 is CAWSQGSGNTIYF. In nucleotides, the CDR3 is TGTGCCTGGAGTCAGGGGTCTGGAAACACCATATATTTT.

The rearrangement uses TRBV7-9 and TRBJ2-7; D gene unclear. The germline CDR1 and CDR2 sequences are SEHNR and FQNEAQ (reference sequence). Trimming stripped 5 bases from V and 3 bases from J, with 5 bases between. The CDR3 sequence is 11 residues long. This CDR3 reads CASSPFYEQYF. The DNA for the CDR3 is TGTGCCAGCAGCCCTTTCTACGAGCAGTACTTC.

The rearrangement links TRBV19 to TRBJ1-1; TRBD1 aligns across 9 bases. This CDR3 is built from 14 residues. The ends lost 3 bases at V and 7 bases at J; junction bases unmatched: 6. CDR1 and CDR2 (germline): LNHDA, SQIVND (reference sequence). The CDR3 spells CASSITGGAGEAFF. DNA for the CDR3: TGTGCCAGTAGTATTACAGGGGGCGCGGGTGAAGCTTTCTTT.

This rearrangement joins TRBV6-6 to TRBJ1-3; D uncertain. V was trimmed by 4 bases and J by 4 bases, leaving 11 bases between them. Germline V gives CDR1 MNHNY, CDR2 SVGAGI (reference sequence). This CDR3 comprises 14 residues. Here the CDR3 reads CASSFDTSGNTIYF. The DNA for the CDR3 is TGTGCCAGCAGTTTCGACACAAGCGGAAACACCATATATTTT.

There are a few counts of this clone. DNA of the CDR3: TGTGCCAGCAGCCCCCGGGGGTCAGCCGAGACCCAGTACTTC. Translated, it gives CASSPRGSAETQYF. The chain uses TRBV9 and TRBJ2-5; the D gene is possibly TRBD2 (6 bases). The V end was cut by 4 bases, the J end by 5 bases, with 15 bases between. Per the germline V gene, CDR1 is SGDLS and CDR2 is YYNGEE. This CDR3 comprises 14 residues.

The V call is TRBV28, the J call TRBJ1-6; D may be TRBD1 (6 bases). The CDR3 consists of 16 residues. Trimming stripped 5 bases from V and 7 bases from J, with 18 bases between. Germline-derived CDR1 and CDR2 are MDHEN and SYDVKM. This CDR3 reads CASSRPGHNSNSPLHF. DNA for the CDR3: TGTGCCAGCAGTCGGCCGGGACACAATTCCAATTCACCCCTCCACTTT.

This chain connects TRBV28 to TRBJ2-7; the match to TRBD1 covers 7 bases. Germline V CDR1 and CDR2: MDHEN, SYDVKM. The CDR3 loop spans 14 amino acids. Trimming cost V 8 bases and J 4 bases; bases outside gene matches: 11. CDR3 amino acids: CASLLRDSLYEQYF. The DNA for the CDR3 is TGTGCCAGCCTTCTAAGGGACAGCTTGTACGAGCAGTACTTC.